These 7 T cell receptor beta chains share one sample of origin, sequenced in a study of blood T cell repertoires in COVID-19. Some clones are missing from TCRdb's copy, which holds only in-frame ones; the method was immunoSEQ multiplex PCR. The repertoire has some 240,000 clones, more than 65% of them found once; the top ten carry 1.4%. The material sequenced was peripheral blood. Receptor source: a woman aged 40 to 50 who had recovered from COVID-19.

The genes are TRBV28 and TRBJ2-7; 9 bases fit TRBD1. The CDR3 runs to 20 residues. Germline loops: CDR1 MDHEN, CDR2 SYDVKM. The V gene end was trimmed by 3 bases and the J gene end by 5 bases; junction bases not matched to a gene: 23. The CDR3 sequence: CASSFMRFPRIDRGRHEQYF. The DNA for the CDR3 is TGTGCCAGCAGTTTTATGCGATTTCCCCGAATCGACAGGGGGAGACACGAGCAGTACTTC.

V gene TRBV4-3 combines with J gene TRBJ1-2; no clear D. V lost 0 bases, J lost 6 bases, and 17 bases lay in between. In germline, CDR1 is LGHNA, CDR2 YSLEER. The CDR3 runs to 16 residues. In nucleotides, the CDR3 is TGCGCCAGCAGCCAAGATTGGAGGGCGGAGGACCATGGCTACACCTTC. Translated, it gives CASSQDWRAEDHGYTF.

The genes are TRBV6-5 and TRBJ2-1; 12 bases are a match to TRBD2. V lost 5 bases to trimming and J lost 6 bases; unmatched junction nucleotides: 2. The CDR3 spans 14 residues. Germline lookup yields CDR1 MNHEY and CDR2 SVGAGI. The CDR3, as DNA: TGTGCCAGCAGTCGACTAGCGGGGGCCAATGAGCAGTTCTTC. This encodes CASSRLAGANEQFF.

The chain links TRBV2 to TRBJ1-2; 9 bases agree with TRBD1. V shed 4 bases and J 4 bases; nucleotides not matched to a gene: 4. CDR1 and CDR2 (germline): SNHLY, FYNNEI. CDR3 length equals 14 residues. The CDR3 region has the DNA TGTGCCAGCAGTGTGGACAGGGGCTCCTATGGCTACACCTTC. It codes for CASSVDRGSYGYTF. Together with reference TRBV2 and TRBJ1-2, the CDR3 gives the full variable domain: EPEVTQTPSHQVTQMGQEVILRCVPISNHLYFYWYRQILGQKVEFLVSFYNNEISEKSEIFDDQFSVERPDGSNFTLKIRSTKLEDSAMYFCASSVDRGSYGYTFGSGTRLTVV.

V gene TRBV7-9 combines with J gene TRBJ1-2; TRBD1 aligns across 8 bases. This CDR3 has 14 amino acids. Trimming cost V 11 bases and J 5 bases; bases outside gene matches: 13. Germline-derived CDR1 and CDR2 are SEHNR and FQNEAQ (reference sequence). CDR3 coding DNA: TGTGCCGTACTGGGACAGGCCATTCATTATGGCTACACCTTC. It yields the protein CAVLGQAIHYGYTF.

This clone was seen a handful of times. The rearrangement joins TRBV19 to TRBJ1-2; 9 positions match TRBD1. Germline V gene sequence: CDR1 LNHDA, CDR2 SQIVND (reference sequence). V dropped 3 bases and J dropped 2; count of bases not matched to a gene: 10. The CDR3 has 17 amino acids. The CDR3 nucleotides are TGTGCCAGTAGTATGGGGACAGGGTCCGGGGTAAACTATGGCTACACCTTC. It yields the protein CASSMGTGSGVNYGYTF.

CDR3 nucleotide sequence: TGTGCCAGCAGTGAATTGCAGGGGGCGGAGACCCAGTACTTC. This gives the protein CASSELQGAETQYF. V usage is TRBV6-1 and J usage is TRBJ2-5; 8 bases line up with TRBD1. Germline V gene data show CDR1 as MNHNS and CDR2 as SASEGT. J gave up 5 bases and V 2 bases, and 4 bases lay outside the gene matches. The CDR3 has 14 residues.